This T cell receptor (beta chain) was identified during a study of T-cell reconstitution after alpha-beta-depleted transplantation in children. With 0 bases clipped from V and 4 bases from J, the junction kept 6 bases outside the gene matches. The CDR3 is made up of 17 amino acids. Germline V gene lookup returns CDR1 SGHVS and CDR2 FQNEAQ. Construction of the TCRbeta library involved unique molecular identifiers. TCRdb re-called the PCR reads through MiXCR, storing one row per CDR3 protein. The data contain about 610,000 distinct CDR3 sequences, under 12% of them singletons. The TCR comes from a human donor who donated a stem cell graft to a child with acute myeloid leukemia. This specimen was PBMCs from the stem cell graft donor, taken from the stem cell graft. V usage is TRBV7-8 and J usage is TRBJ2-1, with 10 nucleotides matching TRBD1. CDR3 sequence: CASSLARTGGKYNEQFF. In DNA form, the CDR3 reads TGTGCCAGCAGCTTAGCCCGGACAGGGGGAAAATACAATGAGCAGTTCTTC.